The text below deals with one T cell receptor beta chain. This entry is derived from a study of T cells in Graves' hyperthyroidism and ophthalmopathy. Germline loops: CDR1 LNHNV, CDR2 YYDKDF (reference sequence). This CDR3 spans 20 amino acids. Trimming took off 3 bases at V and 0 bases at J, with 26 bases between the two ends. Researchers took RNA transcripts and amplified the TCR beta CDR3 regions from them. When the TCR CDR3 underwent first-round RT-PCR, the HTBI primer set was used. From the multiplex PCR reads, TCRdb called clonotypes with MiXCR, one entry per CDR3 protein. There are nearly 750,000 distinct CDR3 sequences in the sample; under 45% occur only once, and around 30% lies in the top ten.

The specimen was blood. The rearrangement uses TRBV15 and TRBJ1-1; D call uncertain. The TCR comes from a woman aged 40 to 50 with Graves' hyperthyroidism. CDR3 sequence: CATSRDHPERIPRLNTEAFF. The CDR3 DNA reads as TGTGCCACCAGCAGGGACCATCCCGAGAGGATTCCTCGCCTGAACACTGAAGCTTTCTTT.